The 32 T cell receptor beta chains given below trace back to one sample, sequenced in a study of T cells after yellow fever vaccination. TCRdb reanalysed the 5' RACE reads using MiXCR and keeps one entry per CDR3 protein. This table holds about 96,000 distinct CDR3 sequences, about 8.2% found once. The sequencing used CD8+ T cells not binding an NS4B(214-222) dextramer, sorted from PBMCs, collected roughly 14 days after the first yellow fever vaccination. The receptors originated from a man in his late teens or twenties who received the YFV17D yellow fever vaccine.

The chain has TRBV7-6 and TRBJ1-1; no firm D call. Germline V gives CDR1 SGHVS, CDR2 FNYEAQ. The length of the CDR3 is 13 residues. Deletions cut 5 bases from V and 5 bases from J, with 12 bases between. The DNA for the CDR3 is TGTGCCAGCAGCGCCTTTGGTGGAACTGAAGCTTTCTTT. It encodes CASSAFGGTEAFF.

This clonotype came up many times. The chain employs TRBV7-9 and TRBJ2-7; D unclear. The V end was cut by 5 bases, the J end by 5 bases, with 13 bases between. Germline V CDR1 and CDR2: SEHNR, FQNEAQ (reference sequence). The CDR3 has 13 residues. Written as DNA, the CDR3 is TGTGCCAGCAGCCCAGACGCGTACCACGAGCAGTACGTC. Its protein product is CASSPDAYHEQYV.

The sample holds a few counts of this clonotype. This rearrangement joins TRBV5-1 to TRBJ2-2; TRBD1 aligns across 8 bases. The length of the CDR3 is 17 residues. V was pared by 0 bases and J by 0 bases, with 4 bases of the junction left unmatched. Germline V gene data show CDR1 as SGHRS and CDR2 as YFSETQ. The CDR3 nucleotides read TGCGCCAGCAGCTTGGTTATCAGGGGGCCGAACACCGGGGAGCTGTTTTTT. This sequence encodes CASSLVIRGPNTGELFF.

The rearrangement joins TRBV11-3 to TRBJ2-3; the match to TRBD2 covers 8 bases. After removal of 5 bases from V and 5 bases from J, the junction contained 12 bases not matched to a gene. Per germline, CDR1 SGHNT and CDR2 YENEEA. The CDR3 totals 16 residues. As DNA, the CDR3 is TGTGCCAGCAGCCCCAGAAAGAGCGGGGGAATAGATACGCAGTATTTT. Translated: CASSPRKSGGIDTQYF.

The rearrangement links TRBV5-4 to TRBJ2-1, with TRBD1 matching 12 bases. Germline-derived CDR1 and CDR2 are SGHNT and YYREEE (reference sequence). The CDR3 is made up of 14 amino acids. V was clipped by 0 bases and J by 14 bases; unmatched bases: 6. CDR3 DNA sequence: TGTGCCAGCAGCTTGGAGGGACAGGGGGCGACGAAGTTCTTC. The encoded protein is CASSLEGQGATKFF. The whole variable domain, filled in from reference TRBV5-4 and TRBJ2-1, reads ETGVTQSPTHLIKTRGQQVTLRCSSQSGHNTVSWYQQALGQGPQFIFQYYREEENGRGNFPPRFSGLQFPNYSSELNVNALELDDSALYLCASSLEGQGATKFFGPGTRLTVL.

At least ten counts were recorded for this clonotype. The chain combines TRBV4-1 with TRBJ2-2; a weak D match, TRBD2 (5 bases). The CDR3 spans 16 residues. The V gene's germline CDR1 is MGHRA and CDR2 YSYEKL. V lost 0 bases and J 6 bases, leaving 14 bases between the germline ends. The CDR3 loop is CASSQEGGSWAGELFF. The CDR3 nucleotides are TGCGCCAGCAGCCAAGAAGGCGGGTCATGGGCCGGGGAGCTGTTTTTT.

This clonotype was picked up a small number of times. The chain employs TRBV19 and TRBJ1-1, with 9 bases that match TRBD1. Germline V gives CDR1 LNHDA, CDR2 SQIVND (reference sequence). V dropped 11 bases and J dropped 1; count of bases not matched to a gene: 5. The CDR3 totals 13 residues. The CDR3 reads CAGGTGKNTEAFF. The CDR3 DNA reads TGTGCCGGGGGGACAGGGAAGAACACTGAAGCTTTCTTT.

This clonotype has ten or more counts. CDR3 loop: CSAEGVGTYNEQFF. The CDR3 DNA reads as TGCAGTGCGGAAGGGGTTGGGACCTACAATGAGCAGTTCTTC. J is TRBJ2-1 and V is TRBV20-1, with D perhaps matching TRBD1 (5 bases). CDR1 is DFQATT, CDR2 SNEGSKA, per germline (reference sequence). The CDR3 is 14 amino acids. The V end lost 6 bases, the J end lost 2 bases, and 14 bases lay between the germline ends.

The table lists this clonotype with a few counts. The chain has TRBV9 and TRBJ1-1; D is uncertain. V gave up 0 bases and J gave up 3 bases, with 6 bases separating them. This CDR3 contains 13 residues. Germline V gene sequence: CDR1 SGDLS, CDR2 YYNGEE. CDR3 DNA: TGTGCCAGCAGCGTAGGAGGGTACACTGAAGCTTTCTTT. Translating gives CASSVGGYTEAFF. Supplemented by reference TRBV9 and TRBJ1-1, the full variable domain reads DSGVTQTPKHLITATGQRVTLRCSPRSGDLSVYWYQQSLDQGLQFLIQYYNGEERAKGNILERFSAQQFPDLHSELNLSSLELGDSALYFCASSVGGYTEAFFGQGTRLTVV.

This clonotype was seen at least ten times. The chain combines TRBV12-3 or TRBV12-4 with TRBJ2-1, with D perhaps TRBD2 (6 bases). The CDR3 consists of 15 residues. The V end lost 6 bases, the J end lost 0 bases, and 12 bases lay between the germline ends. CDR3 bases: TGTGCCAGCAGGACGATGGGGGGCTCCTACAATGAGCAGTTCTTC. This sequence encodes CASRTMGGSYNEQFF.

This clonotype appeared a few times. The V call is TRBV27, the J call TRBJ1-6; D is undetermined. The CDR3 covers 13 residues. Germline V gene sequence: CDR1 MNHEY, CDR2 SMNVEV (reference sequence). V was clipped by 3 bases and J by 7 bases, with 7 bases between them. This chain's CDR3 is CASSLFLNSPLHF. The CDR3 nucleotides are TGTGCCAGCAGTTTGTTCCTCAATTCACCCCTCCACTTT.

This clonotype was picked up a small number of times. This chain links TRBV7-9 with TRBJ1-3; D not resolved. Trimming removed 7 bases at V and 3 bases at J, with 19 bases between. The germline V gene has CDR1 SEHNR and CDR2 FQNEAQ (reference sequence). This CDR3 comprises 16 residues. CDR3 in DNA: TGTGCCAGCACCGACCTAGGGAAGTACCTTGGAAACACCATATATTTT. Protein sequence: CASTDLGKYLGNTIYF. Supplemented by reference TRBV7-9 and TRBJ1-3, the full variable domain reads DTGVSQNPRHKITKRGQNVTFRCDPISEHNRLYWYRQTLGQGPEFLTYFQNEAQLEKSRLLSDRFSAERPKGSFSTLEIQRTEQGDSAMYLCASTDLGKYLGNTIYFGEGSWLTVV.

The genes are TRBV6-1 and TRBJ2-4, with TRBD1 matching over 7 bases. The V and J ends lost 4 bases and 0 bases, in that order; junction bases with no gene match: 18. Germline-derived CDR1 and CDR2 are MNHNS and SASEGT. This CDR3 is built from 20 residues. CDR3 sequence reads: CASSGDRRPLELLAKNIQYF. The CDR3 DNA sequence: TGTGCCAGCAGTGGGGACAGACGCCCACTAGAACTATTAGCCAAAAACATTCAGTACTTC.

This rearrangement joins TRBV6-5 to TRBJ1-2, with 8 bases matching TRBD1. With 2 bases clipped from V and 4 bases from J, the junction kept 6 bases outside the gene matches. The CDR3 has 15 residues. Germline V CDR1 and CDR2: MNHEY, SVGAGI. CDR3 nucleotides: TGTGCCAGCAGTTACACCCAGGGGGCTTCCTATGGCTACACCTTC. Protein product: CASSYTQGASYGYTF.

V usage is TRBV10-1 and J usage is TRBJ2-3; D unclear. The CDR3 loop spans 13 amino acids. Germline assignment: CDR1 WNHNN and CDR2 SYGVQD (reference sequence). With 4 bases removed from V and 2 bases from J, the gap between germline ends came to 7 bases. The CDR3 here is CASSVGFTDTQYF. Written as DNA, the CDR3 is TGCGCCAGCAGTGTGGGGTTCACAGATACGCAGTATTTT.

This clonotype appeared a few times. V and J are TRBV10-3 and TRBJ1-2, with a possible D match to TRBD1 (5 bases). This CDR3 is 14 amino acids long. With 4 bases removed from V and 4 bases from J, the gap between germline ends came to 13 bases. Germline loops: CDR1 ENHRY, CDR2 SYGVKD. The CDR3 region has the DNA TGTGCCATCAGTGGAGGGGATGGGTCCTATGGCTACACCTTC. Translation: CAISGGDGSYGYTF.

The rearrangement links TRBV5-7 to TRBJ2-7; 10 bases match TRBD1. Being an ORF, TRBV5-7 has a function that is uncertain. The CDR3 is made up of 15 amino acids. With V trimmed by 4 bases and J by 9 bases, 13 bases remained unmatched. Written as DNA, the CDR3 is TGTGCCAGCAGCCAGACCGGGACAGGGGAAGGAGGGCAGTACGTC. Translation: CASSQTGTGEGGQYV.

This clonotype appeared a few times. The chain links TRBV4-3 to TRBJ1-6; TRBD1 agrees at 9 bases. J was trimmed by 14 bases and V by 1 base; bases with no gene match: 9. Germline V gives CDR1 LGHNA, CDR2 YSLEER. The CDR3 has 15 amino acids. Here the CDR3 DNA reads TGCGCCAGCAGCCAAGTTCACAGGGGGCCTGAGGCCCTCCACTTT. Translation gives CASSQVHRGPEALHF.

The sample holds a few counts of this clonotype. The V gene is TRBV5-4, the J gene TRBJ2-1; D tentatively fits TRBD1 or TRBD2 (5 bases each). CDR1 and CDR2 (germline): SGHNT, YYREEE (reference sequence). V was clipped by 0 bases and J by 1 base, with 11 bases between them. CDR3 size: 16 residues. The CDR3 loop is CASSLAWDLSYNEQFF. The CDR3 DNA sequence: TGTGCCAGCAGCTTGGCCTGGGACCTATCCTACAATGAGCAGTTCTTC.

The chain couples TRBV6-1 to TRBJ2-1; TRBD1 might be the D (6 bases). CDR3 length: 16 amino acids. Trimming took off 2 bases at V and 0 bases at J, with 11 bases between the two ends. Germline assignment: CDR1 MNHNS and CDR2 SASEGT. The CDR3 DNA follows: TGTGCCAGCAGTGAATCAGGACAGAGCTCCTACAATGAGCAGTTCTTC. Its translation: CASSESGQSSYNEQFF.

This clonotype was detected a few times. The chain recombines TRBV20-1 with TRBJ2-5; the match to TRBD2 covers 7 bases. With V trimmed by 0 bases and J by 2 bases, 3 bases remained unmatched. From germline, CDR1 is DFQATT and CDR2 SNEGSKA (reference sequence). This CDR3 region has 14 residues. CDR3 nucleotides: TGCAGTGCTAGAGATCTGGGGGGGCAAGAGACCCAGTACTTC. Translating it yields CSARDLGGQETQYF.

The V gene is TRBV6-1, the J gene TRBJ1-5, with D unresolved. CDR1 MNHNS and CDR2 SASEGT come from the germline V gene. Between the trimmed V and J ends, which lost 8 bases and 2 bases, there was a span of 10 bases. The CDR3 extends over 13 amino acids. The CDR3 DNA reads TGTGCCAGCGCGGGTTTAGGCAATCAGCCCCAGCATTTT. This sequence encodes CASAGLGNQPQHF.

This clonotype was detected only a few times. V gene TRBV6-2 or TRBV6-3 combines with J gene TRBJ2-1, with TRBD1 matching over 7 bases. Germline V CDR1 and CDR2: MNHEY, SVGEGT. CDR3 length equals 14 residues. V gave up 6 bases and J gave up 4 bases; unmatched junction bases: 6. Written as DNA, the CDR3 is TGTGCCAGCAGCCGTGGGACAGATTACAATGAGCAGTTCTTC. This gives the protein CASSRGTDYNEQFF.

This clonotype was counted only a few times. V is TRBV20-1 and J is TRBJ2-2; 7 positions match TRBD2. Germline trimming cut 2 bases from V and 0 bases from J; bases unmatched to any gene: 12. This CDR3 is built from 18 residues. Germline V gene sequence: CDR1 DFQATT, CDR2 SNEGSKA (reference sequence). CDR3 sequence (DNA): TGCAGTGCTAGAACCCCGGGACTAAAGATACCGAACACCGGGGAGCTGTTTTTT. This encodes CSARTPGLKIPNTGELFF.

For the CDR3, the DNA is TGTGCCACCACCCCCCAGGCGTACCTTAATTCACCCCTCCACTTT. Amino acid sequence: CATTPQAYLNSPLHF. The rearrangement links TRBV27 to TRBJ1-6; D remains ambiguous. V was trimmed by 10 bases and J by 6 bases, leaving 19 bases between them. CDR1 and CDR2 from the germline V gene are MNHEY and SMNVEV (reference sequence). The CDR3 is made up of 15 amino acids.

V usage is TRBV6-2 or TRBV6-3 and J usage is TRBJ2-2; D possibly matches TRBD1 or TRBD2 (6 bases each). The CDR3 contains 15 residues. Germline assignment: CDR1 MNHEY and CDR2 SVGEGT. Trimming stripped 7 bases from V and 10 bases from J, with 22 bases between. This CDR3 is CASTRGLLTGEELFF. CDR3 coding DNA: TGTGCCAGCACCCGGGGGCTTCTTACCGGCGAGGAGCTGTTTTTT.

This clonotype was counted only a few times. The genes are TRBV7-8 and TRBJ1-6; D unresolved. The CDR3 runs 18 residues. V was shortened by 0 bases and J by 0 bases, with 12 bases between the two germline ends. Germline lookup yields CDR1 SGHVS and CDR2 FQNEAQ. CDR3 DNA: TGTGCCAGCAGCTTAGCAGTTGGGTCGATCTCCTATAATTCACCCCTCCACTTT. This codes for CASSLAVGSISYNSPLHF.

This clonotype appeared a few times. The V and J genes are TRBV6-2 or TRBV6-3 and TRBJ1-1; no clear D gene. Germline V lookup: CDR1 MNHEY, CDR2 SVGEGT. V lost 6 bases, J lost 0 bases, and 5 bases lay in between. There are 12 residues in the CDR3. CDR3 region: CASSILNTEAFF. The CDR3 nucleotides read TGTGCCAGCAGCATACTGAACACTGAAGCTTTCTTT.

This sequence joins TRBV5-6 and TRBJ2-6; D gene unclear. This CDR3 spans 15 amino acids. V shed 3 bases and J shed 2 bases, with 9 bases lying between them. CDR1 and CDR2 from the germline V gene are SGHDT and YYEEEE. In DNA form, the CDR3 reads TGTGCCAGCAGCTCGGCGACCCCTGGGGCCAACGTCCTGACTTTC. It codes for CASSSATPGANVLTF.

The J gene is TRBJ2-2, the V gene TRBV6-5; no clear D gene. This CDR3 region has 12 residues. Germline CDR1 MNHEY, CDR2 SVGAGI. The V end lost 7 bases, the J end lost 4 bases, and 7 bases lay between the germline ends. The CDR3 sequence is CASNPGTGELFF. CDR3 nucleotides: TGTGCCAGCAACCCGGGCACCGGGGAGCTGTTTTTT.

This clonotype was counted at least ten times. The chain carries TRBV3-1 and TRBJ2-1, with D perhaps matching TRBD2 (6 bases). Germline CDR1 reads LGHDT; CDR2 reads YNNKEL (reference sequence). The V and J ends lost 4 bases and 4 bases respectively, with 14 bases between them. The CDR3 has 15 residues. DNA for the CDR3: TGTGCCAGCAGCCGCAGACTAGGGAGGTACAATGAGCAGTTCTTC. This translates into CASSRRLGRYNEQFF.

The chain combines TRBV20-1 with TRBJ2-5, with 8 bases matching TRBD2. The CDR3 runs 16 residues. The germline gives CDR1 DFQATT, CDR2 SNEGSKA (reference sequence). V shed 0 bases and J 5 bases; nucleotides not matched to a gene: 11. Here the CDR3 reads CSARDREAGVSETQYF. For the CDR3, the DNA is TGCAGTGCTAGAGATCGTGAAGCGGGGGTATCTGAGACCCAGTACTTC.